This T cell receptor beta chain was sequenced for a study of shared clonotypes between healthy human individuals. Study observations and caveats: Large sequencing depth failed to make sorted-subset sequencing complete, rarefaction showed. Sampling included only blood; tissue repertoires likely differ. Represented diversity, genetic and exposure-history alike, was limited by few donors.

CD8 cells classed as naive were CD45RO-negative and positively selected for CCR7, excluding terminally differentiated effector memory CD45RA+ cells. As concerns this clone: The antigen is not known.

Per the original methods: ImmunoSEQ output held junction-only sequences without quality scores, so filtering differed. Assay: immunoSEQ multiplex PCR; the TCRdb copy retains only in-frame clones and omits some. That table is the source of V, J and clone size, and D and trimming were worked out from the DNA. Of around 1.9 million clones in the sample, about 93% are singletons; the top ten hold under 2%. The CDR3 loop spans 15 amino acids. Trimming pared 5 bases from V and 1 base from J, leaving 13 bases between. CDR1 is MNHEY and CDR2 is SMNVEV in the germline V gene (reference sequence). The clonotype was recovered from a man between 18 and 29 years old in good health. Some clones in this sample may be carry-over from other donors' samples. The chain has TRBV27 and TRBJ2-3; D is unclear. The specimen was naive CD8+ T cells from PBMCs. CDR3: CASSPRTAGTDTQYF. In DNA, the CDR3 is TGTGCCAGCAGTCCCCGGACCGCCGGCACAGATACGCAGTATTTT.